Sequencing of this T cell receptor (beta chain) was carried out in a study of cytomegalovirus exposure and HLA in healthy donors. Whole-study findings and limits: On later analysis, the bulk of CMV-associated TCR beta chains appeared to be HLA-restricted. Cytomegalovirus association was assigned to about 150 TCR beta chains. A later analysis found common viral pathogens apparently linked to several of the most significant clusters.

This clone was detected once. The target antigen is unknown. J lost 2 bases, V lost 0 bases, and 7 bases had no gene match. The germline V gene has CDR1 SQVTM and CDR2 ANQGSEA. The CDR3 length is 16 residues. Primers included in the PCR were 60 Vbeta and 13 Jbeta primers. Using immunoSEQ multiplex PCR, the repertoire was profiled, and TCRdb retains in-frame clones only, with some absent. Found here are some 160,000 clones, approximately 77% of them singletons; the top ten hold 2% to 2.5%. The genes are TRBV29-1 and TRBJ2-5, with 9 bases fitting TRBD2. This TCR was recovered from a man between 45 and 60 years old in good health and CMV-seropositive. The sample was PBMCs. The CDR3 sequence is CSVEDSGGSDQETQYF. The DNA of the CDR3 is TGCAGCGTTGAAGATAGCGGGGGCTCTGATCAAGAGACCCAGTACTTC.